This TCR beta chain is drawn from a study of CD8 T cells in ankylosing spondylitis (dated by TCRdb to about 2017). In terms of the full investigation: The study set out to find disease-linked TCR variants by profiling T cell receptor beta repertoires in ankylosing spondylitis patients and healthy donors. Peripheral blood was sampled, and synovial fluid was additionally collected from ankylosing spondylitis patients. In total, the full study cohort was made up of some 100 healthy donors and 20 to 25 ankylosing spondylitis patients. Study-level results and caveats: The disease-linked clones had a CD8+ phenotype and were found at relatively low frequencies in peripheral blood. The disease-linked clones were reported as significantly enriched in matched synovial fluid samples from ankylosing spondylitis patients. Some motif variants had previously been reported in the synovial fluid and blood of reactive arthritis patients, which suggests shared mechanisms of disease initiation. A TCR beta motif of about 8 highly homologous amino acid variants appeared characteristic of blood from ankylosing spondylitis patients.

Counted from cysteine to phenylalanine, this CDR3 has 14 amino acids. Just CDR3 DNA is preserved here, 42 bases in frame from base 1. The germline V gene (reference sequence) sets CDR1 to DFQATT and CDR2 to SNEGSKA. Trimming leaves V shorter by 2 bases and J shorter by 0 bases, with the junction holding 2 bases beyond the gene matches. The instrument given in TCRdb is Illumina HiSeq 2500. TCR beta libraries were prepared by quantitative 5'-RACE with molecular barcodes. The paper's processing steps were these. To identify disease-linked TCR variants, a new computational method was used, one built on a probabilistic model of VDJ rearrangement. TCRdb redid the processing of the public reads, applying fastp at Q25 and MiXCR, and retained in-frame beta chains. Rows merge per CDR3 protein into single entries with the most common DNA and genes. These V and J calls are TCRdb output, not the study's own analysis. Recorded for this sample are fewer than 400,000 distinct CDR3 sequences; roughly 15% of them occurred a single time. The ten largest account for less than 1.1% of the sample.

A note on this clonotype: It lacks a known antigen. No quality values exist for individual bases; no much larger clone is one base distant.

The chain is made from TRBV20-1 and TRBJ1-1; 8 bases in the junction line up with TRBD1. The sequenced sample consisted of blood, either unsorted or a sorted T cell fraction (not recorded which). The sequence came from a male donor with ankylosing spondylitis or in good health (not recorded which). Read as DNA, the sequence is TGCAGTGCTAGACAGGGGGCTATGAACACTGAAGCTTTCTTT. Its protein is CSARQGAMNTEAFF.